Sequencing of this T cell receptor (beta chain) was carried out in a study of shared T cell receptors in the human thymus. Germline loops: CDR1 SGDLS, CDR2 YYNGEE. This CDR3 has 14 amino acids. Trimming removed 4 bases at V and 8 bases at J, with 16 bases between. This table comes from immunoSEQ multiplex PCR, and its TCRdb copy is limited to in-frame clones, with some not included. Here the sample spans more than 550,000 clones, approximately 83% being singletons. These data were also filed under a second study, of human thymus T cells.

J is TRBJ2-1 and V is TRBV9; no clear D gene. The sequencing input was thymocytes. The origin of this receptor is a girl less than two years old with a congenital heart defect. The chain's CDR3 is CASSPHLGVDEQFF. Here the CDR3 DNA reads TGTGCCAGCAGCCCGCATCTTGGAGTGGATGAGCAGTTCTTC.